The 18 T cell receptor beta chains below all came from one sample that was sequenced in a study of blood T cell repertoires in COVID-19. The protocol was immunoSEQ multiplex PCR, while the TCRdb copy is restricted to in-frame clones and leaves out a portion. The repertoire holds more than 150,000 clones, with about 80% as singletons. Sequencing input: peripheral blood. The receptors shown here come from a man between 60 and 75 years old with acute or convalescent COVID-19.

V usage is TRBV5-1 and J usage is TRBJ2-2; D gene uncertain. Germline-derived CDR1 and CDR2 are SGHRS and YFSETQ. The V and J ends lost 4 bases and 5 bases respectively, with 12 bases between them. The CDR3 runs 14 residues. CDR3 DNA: TGCGCCAGCAGCCTATCCTCTCTGACCGGGGAGCTGTTTTTT. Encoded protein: CASSLSSLTGELFF. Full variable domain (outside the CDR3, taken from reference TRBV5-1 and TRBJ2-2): KAGVTQTPRYLIKTRGQQVTLSCSPISGHRSVSWYQQTPGQGLQFLFEYFSETQRNKGNFPGRFSGRQFSNSRSEMNVSTLELGDSALYLCASSLSSLTGELFFGEGSRLTVL.

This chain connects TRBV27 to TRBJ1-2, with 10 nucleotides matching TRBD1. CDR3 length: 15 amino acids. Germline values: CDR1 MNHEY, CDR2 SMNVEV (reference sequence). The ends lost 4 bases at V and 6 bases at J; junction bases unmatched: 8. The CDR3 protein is CASSYRDRGSHGYTF. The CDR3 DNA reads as TGTGCCAGCAGTTACCGGGACAGGGGATCCCATGGCTACACCTTC.

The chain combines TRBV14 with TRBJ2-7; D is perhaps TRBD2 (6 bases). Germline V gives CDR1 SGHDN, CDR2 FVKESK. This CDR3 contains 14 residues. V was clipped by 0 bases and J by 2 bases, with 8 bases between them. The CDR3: CASSQEAGPYEQYF. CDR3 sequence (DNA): TGTGCCAGCAGCCAAGAAGCGGGCCCCTACGAGCAGTACTTC.

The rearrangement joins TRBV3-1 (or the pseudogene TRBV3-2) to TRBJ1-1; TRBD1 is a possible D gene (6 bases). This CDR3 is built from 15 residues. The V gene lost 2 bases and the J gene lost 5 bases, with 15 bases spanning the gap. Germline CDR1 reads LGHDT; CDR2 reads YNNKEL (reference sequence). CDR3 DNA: TGTGCCAGCAGCCAACGCTCAGGGGTTTTTACTGAAGCTTTCTTT. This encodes CASSQRSGVFTEAFF.

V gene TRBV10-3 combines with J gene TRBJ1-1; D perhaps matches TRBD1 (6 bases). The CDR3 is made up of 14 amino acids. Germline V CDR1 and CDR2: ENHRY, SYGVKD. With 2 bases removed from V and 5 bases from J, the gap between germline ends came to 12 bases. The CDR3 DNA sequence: TGTGCCATCAGTGAGAAGGGGGTCGGGACTGAAGCTTTCTTT. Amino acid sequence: CAISEKGVGTEAFF.

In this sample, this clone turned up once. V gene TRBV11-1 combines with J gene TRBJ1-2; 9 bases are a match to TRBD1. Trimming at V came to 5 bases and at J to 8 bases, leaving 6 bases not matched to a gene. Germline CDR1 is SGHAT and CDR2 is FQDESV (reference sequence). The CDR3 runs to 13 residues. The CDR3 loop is CASSEQGAQGYTF. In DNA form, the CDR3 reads TGTGCCAGCAGCGAACAGGGGGCGCAAGGCTACACCTTC.

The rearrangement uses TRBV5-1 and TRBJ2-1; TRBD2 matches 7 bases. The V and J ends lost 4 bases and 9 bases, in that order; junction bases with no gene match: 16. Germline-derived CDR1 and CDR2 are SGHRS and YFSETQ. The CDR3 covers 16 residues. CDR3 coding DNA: TGCGCCAGCAGCCCCTTGACGAGCGGGATTTCGGGTGAGCAGTTCTTC. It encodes CASSPLTSGISGEQFF.

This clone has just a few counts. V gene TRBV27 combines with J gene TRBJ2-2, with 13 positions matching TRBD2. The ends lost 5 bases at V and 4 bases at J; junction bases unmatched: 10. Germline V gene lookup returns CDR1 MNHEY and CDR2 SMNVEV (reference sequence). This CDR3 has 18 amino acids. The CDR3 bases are TGTGCCAGCAGTCCACTTCTACTAGCGGGAGGGAGCACCGGGGAGCTGTTTTTT. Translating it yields CASSPLLLAGGSTGELFF.

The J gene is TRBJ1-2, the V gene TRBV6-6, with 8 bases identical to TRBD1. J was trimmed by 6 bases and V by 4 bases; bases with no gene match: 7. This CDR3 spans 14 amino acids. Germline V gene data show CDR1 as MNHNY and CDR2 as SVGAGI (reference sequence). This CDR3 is CASSWGRGLDGYTF. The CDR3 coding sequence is TGTGCCAGCAGTTGGGGCAGGGGGCTAGATGGCTACACCTTC.

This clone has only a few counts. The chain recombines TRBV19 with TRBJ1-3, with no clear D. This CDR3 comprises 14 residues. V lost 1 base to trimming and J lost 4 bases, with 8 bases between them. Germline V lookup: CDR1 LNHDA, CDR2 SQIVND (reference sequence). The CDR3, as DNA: TGTGCCAGTAGTATAGCAGGATCAGGAAACACCATATATTTT. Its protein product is CASSIAGSGNTIYF.

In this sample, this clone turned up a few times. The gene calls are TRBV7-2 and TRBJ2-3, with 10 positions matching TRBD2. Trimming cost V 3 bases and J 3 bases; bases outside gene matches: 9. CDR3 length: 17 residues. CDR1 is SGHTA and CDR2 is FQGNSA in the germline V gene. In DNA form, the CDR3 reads TGTGCCAGCAGCTTGAGGAGCGGGAGGGGATATACAGATACGCAGTATTTT. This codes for CASSLRSGRGYTDTQYF.

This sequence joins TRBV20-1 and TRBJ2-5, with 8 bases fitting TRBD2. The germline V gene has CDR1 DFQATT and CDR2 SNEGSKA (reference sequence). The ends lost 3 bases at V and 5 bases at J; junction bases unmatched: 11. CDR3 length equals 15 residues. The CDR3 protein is CSASEGTRSWETQYF. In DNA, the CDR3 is TGCAGTGCTAGTGAAGGGACTAGGAGTTGGGAGACCCAGTACTTC.

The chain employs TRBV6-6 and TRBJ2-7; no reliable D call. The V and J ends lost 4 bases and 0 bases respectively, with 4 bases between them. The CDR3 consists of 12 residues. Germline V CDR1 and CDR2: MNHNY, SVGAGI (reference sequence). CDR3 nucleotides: TGTGCCAGCAGTTCGAGCTCCTACGAGCAGTACTTC. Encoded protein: CASSSSSYEQYF.

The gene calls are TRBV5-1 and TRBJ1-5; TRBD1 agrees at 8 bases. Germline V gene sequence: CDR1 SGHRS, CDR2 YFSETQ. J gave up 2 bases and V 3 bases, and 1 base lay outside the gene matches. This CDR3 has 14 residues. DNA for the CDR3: TGCGCCAGCAGCTCAGGGGGCGGCAATCAGCCCCAGCATTTT. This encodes CASSSGGGNQPQHF.

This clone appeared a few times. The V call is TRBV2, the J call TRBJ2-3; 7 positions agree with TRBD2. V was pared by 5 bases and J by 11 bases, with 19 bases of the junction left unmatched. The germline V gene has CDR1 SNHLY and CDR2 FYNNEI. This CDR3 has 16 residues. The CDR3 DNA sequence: TGTGCCAGCAGTATACTAGCGTTTTCATCACCGGGAGTGCAGTATTTT. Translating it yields CASSILAFSSPGVQYF.

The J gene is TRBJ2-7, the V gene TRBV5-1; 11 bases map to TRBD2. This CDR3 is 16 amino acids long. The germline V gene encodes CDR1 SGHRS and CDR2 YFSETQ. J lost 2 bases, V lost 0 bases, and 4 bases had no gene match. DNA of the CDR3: TGCGCCAGCAGCTTGGGCGCTAGCGGGGGGACCTACGAGCAGTACTTC. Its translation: CASSLGASGGTYEQYF.

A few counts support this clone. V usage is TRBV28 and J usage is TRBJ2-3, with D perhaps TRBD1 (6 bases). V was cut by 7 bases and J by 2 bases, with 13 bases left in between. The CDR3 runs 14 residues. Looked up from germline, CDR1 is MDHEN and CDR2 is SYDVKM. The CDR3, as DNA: TGTGCCAGCATCCCAGGGGAATTCACAGATACGCAGTATTTT. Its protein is CASIPGEFTDTQYF.

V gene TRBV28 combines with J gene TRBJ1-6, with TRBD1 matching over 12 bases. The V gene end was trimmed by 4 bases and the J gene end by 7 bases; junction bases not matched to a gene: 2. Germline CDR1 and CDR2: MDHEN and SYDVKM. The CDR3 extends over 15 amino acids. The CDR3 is CASSSGTGGNSPLHF. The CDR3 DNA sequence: TGTGCCAGCAGTTCGGGGACAGGGGGCAATTCACCCCTCCACTTT.